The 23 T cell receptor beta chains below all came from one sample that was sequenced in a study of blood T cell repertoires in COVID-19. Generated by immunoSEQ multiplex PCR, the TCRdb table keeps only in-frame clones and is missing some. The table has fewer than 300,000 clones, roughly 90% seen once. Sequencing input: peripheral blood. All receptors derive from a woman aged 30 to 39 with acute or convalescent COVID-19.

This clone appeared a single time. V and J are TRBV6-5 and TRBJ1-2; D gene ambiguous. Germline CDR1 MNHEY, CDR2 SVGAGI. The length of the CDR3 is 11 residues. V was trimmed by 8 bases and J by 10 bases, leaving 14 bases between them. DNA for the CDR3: TGTGCCAGCGGCGGGCCCTCGTCCTACACCTTC. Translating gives CASGGPSSYTF.

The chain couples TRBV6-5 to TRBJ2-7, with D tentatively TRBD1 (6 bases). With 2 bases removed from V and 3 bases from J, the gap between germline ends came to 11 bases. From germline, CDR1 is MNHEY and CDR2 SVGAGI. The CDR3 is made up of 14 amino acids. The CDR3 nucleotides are TGTGCCAGCAGTTACGGGGGCGCGGACTACGAGCAGTACTTC. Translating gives CASSYGGADYEQYF.

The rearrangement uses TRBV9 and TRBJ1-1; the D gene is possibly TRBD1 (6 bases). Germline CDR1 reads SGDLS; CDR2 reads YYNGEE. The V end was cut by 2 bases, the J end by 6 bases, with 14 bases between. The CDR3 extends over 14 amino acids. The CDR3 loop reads CASSVAGRGSEAFF. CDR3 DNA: TGTGCCAGCAGCGTTGCCGGTAGGGGGTCTGAAGCTTTCTTT.

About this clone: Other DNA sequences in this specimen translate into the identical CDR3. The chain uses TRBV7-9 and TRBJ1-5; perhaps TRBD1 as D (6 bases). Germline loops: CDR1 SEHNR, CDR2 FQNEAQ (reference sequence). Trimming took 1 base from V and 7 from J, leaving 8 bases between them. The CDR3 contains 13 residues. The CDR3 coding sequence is TGTGCCAGCAGCTTAGAGGGGGACCAGCCCCAGCATTTT. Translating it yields CASSLEGDQPQHF.

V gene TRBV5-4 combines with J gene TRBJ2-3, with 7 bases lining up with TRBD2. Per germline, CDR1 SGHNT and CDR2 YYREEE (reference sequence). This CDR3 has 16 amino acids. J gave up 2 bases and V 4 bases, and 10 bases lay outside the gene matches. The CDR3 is CASSLPGLHVTDTQYF. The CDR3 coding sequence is TGTGCCAGCAGCCTGCCGGGACTACATGTCACAGATACGCAGTATTTT.

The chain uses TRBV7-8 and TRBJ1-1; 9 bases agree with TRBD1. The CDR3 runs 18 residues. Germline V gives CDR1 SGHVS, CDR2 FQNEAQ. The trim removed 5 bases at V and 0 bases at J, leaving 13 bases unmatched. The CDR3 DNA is TGTGCCAGCAGCCGTTGGACAGGGGCAGCCGACATGAACACTGAAGCTTTCTTT. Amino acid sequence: CASSRWTGAADMNTEAFF.

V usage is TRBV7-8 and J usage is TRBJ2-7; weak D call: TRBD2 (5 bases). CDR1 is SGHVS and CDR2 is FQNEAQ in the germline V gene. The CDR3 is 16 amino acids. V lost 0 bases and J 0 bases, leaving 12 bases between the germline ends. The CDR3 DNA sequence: TGTGCCAGCAGCTTAGCGCAGACGGGGTACTCCTACGAGCAGTACTTC. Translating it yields CASSLAQTGYSYEQYF.

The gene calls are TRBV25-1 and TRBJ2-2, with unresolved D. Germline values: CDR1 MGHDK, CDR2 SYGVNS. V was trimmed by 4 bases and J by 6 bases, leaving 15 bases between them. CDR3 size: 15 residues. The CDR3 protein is CASSAQASAAGELFF. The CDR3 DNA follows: TGTGCCAGCAGTGCCCAAGCATCCGCGGCCGGGGAGCTGTTTTTT.

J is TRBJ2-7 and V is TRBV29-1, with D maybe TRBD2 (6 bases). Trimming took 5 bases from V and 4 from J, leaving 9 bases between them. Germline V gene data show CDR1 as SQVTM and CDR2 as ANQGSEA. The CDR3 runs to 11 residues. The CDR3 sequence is CSVKGLYEQYF. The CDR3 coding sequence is TGCAGCGTTAAAGGACTATACGAGCAGTACTTC.

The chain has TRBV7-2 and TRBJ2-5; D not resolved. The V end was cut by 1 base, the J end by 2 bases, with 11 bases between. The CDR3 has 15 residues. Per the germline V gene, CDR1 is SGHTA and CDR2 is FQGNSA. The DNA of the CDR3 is TGTGCCAGCAGCTTAGTAGGCGGCAGTCAAGAGACCCAGTACTTC. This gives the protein CASSLVGGSQETQYF.

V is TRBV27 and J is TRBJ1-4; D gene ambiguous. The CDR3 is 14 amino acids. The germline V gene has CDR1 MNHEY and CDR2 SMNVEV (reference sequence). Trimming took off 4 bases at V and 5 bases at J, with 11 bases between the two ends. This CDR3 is CASSYLGVNEKLFF. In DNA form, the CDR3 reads TGTGCCAGCAGTTACTTGGGCGTCAATGAAAAACTGTTTTTT.

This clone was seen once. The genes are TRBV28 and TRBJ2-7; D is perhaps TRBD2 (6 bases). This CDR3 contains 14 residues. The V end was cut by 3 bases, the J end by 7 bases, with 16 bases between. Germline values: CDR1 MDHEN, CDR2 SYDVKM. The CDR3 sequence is CASSFAGKSREQYF. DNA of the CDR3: TGTGCCAGCAGTTTCGCGGGGAAGTCGCGGGAGCAGTACTTC.

CDR3 amino acids: CASREPNQPQHF. The CDR3, as DNA: TGTGCCAGCCGAGAGCCCAATCAGCCCCAGCATTTT. This chain connects TRBV6-5 to TRBJ1-5; unclear D gene. Germline V gives CDR1 MNHEY, CDR2 SVGAGI. Trimming shortened V by 8 bases and J by 3 bases, and 8 bases separated the two germline ends. The CDR3 runs to 12 residues.

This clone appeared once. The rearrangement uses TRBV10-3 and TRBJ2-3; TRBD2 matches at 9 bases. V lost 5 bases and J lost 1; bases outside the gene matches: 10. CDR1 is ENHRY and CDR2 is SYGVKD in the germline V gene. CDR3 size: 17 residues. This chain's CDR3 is CAISRTGTSPGTDTQYF. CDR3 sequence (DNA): TGTGCCATCAGTCGCACCGGGACTAGCCCTGGCACAGATACGCAGTATTTT.

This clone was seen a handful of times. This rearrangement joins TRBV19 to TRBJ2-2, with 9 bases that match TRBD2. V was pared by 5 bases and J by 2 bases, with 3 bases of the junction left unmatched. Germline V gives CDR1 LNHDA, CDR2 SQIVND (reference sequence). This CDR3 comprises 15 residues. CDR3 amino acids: CASSWTSVNTGELFF. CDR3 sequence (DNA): TGTGCCAGTAGTTGGACTAGCGTAAACACCGGGGAGCTGTTTTTT.

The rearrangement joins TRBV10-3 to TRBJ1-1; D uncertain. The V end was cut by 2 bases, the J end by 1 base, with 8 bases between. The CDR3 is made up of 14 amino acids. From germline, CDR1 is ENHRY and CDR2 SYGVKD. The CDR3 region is CAISELGGNTEAFF. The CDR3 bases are TGTGCCATCAGTGAGCTCGGTGGGAACACTGAAGCTTTCTTT.

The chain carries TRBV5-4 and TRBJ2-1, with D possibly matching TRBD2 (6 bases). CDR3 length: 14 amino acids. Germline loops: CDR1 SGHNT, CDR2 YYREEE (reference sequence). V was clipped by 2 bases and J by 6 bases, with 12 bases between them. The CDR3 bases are TGTGCCAGCAGCTTATCCGGGACTCTCAATGAGCAGTTCTTC. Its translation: CASSLSGTLNEQFF.

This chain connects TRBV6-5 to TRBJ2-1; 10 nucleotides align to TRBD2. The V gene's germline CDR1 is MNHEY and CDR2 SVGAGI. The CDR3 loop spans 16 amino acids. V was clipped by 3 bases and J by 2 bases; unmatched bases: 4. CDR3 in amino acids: CASSYSSGSAYNEQFF. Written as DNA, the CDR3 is TGTGCCAGCAGTTATTCTAGCGGGAGTGCCTACAATGAGCAGTTCTTC.

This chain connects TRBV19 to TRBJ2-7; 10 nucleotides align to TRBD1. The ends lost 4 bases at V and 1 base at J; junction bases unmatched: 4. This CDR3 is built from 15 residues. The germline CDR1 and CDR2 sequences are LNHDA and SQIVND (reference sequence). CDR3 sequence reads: CASSTWTGGSYEQYF. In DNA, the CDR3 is TGTGCCAGTAGTACCTGGACAGGGGGATCCTACGAGCAGTACTTC.

CDR3 in amino acids: CASSETRSSTDTQYF. The CDR3 DNA reads as TGTGCCAGCAGTGAAACTCGCTCAAGCACAGATACGCAGTATTTT. V usage is TRBV6-1 and J usage is TRBJ2-3; D unresolved. Trimming cost V 2 bases and J 0 bases, with 9 bases left between them. Per germline, CDR1 MNHNS and CDR2 SASEGT. CDR3 size: 15 residues.

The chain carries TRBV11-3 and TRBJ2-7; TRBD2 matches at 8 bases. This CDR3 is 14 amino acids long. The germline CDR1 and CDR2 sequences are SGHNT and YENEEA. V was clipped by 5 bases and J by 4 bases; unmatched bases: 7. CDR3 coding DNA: TGTGCCAGCAGCCCCATAGCGGGAAATTACGAGCAGTACTTC. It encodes CASSPIAGNYEQYF.

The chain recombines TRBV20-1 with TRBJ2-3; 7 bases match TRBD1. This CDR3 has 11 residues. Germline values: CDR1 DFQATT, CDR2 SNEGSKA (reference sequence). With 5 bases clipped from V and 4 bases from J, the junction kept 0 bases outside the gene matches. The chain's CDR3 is CSADRADTQYF. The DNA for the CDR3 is TGCAGTGCTGACAGGGCAGATACGCAGTATTTT.

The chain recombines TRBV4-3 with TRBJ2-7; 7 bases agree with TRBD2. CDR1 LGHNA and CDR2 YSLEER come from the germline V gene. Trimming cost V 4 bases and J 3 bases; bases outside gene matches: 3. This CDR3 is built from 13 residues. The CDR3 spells CASSRGLVYEQYF. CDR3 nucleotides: TGCGCCAGCAGCCGAGGACTAGTCTACGAGCAGTACTTC.